This TCR beta chain was found in a study of blood T cells in healthy people across ages. Study-wide background: T cells yielded about one barcoded beta molecule per two cells through template switching.

At least ten counts were recorded for this clonotype. The authors ran a second PCR of about 7 to 11 cycles using a sample-barcoded 5' primer and a J-beta primer mix. TCRdb re-called the 5' RACE reads through MiXCR, storing one row per CDR3 protein. The sample lists about 670,000 distinct CDR3 sequences, around 43% occurring once. The sequence was collected from a man older than 75 in good health. Material: blood.

CDR3 sequence (DNA): TGTGCCAGCAGCGTGACAGCTAACAATGAGCAGTTCTTC. As protein: CASSVTANNEQFF. The chain combines TRBV6-2 or TRBV6-3 with TRBJ2-1; D is possibly TRBD1 (5 bases). The CDR3 contains 13 residues. Trimming cost V 6 bases and J 5 bases, with 11 bases left between them. Germline CDR1 is MNHEY and CDR2 is SVGEGT.